These 5 T cell receptor beta chains share one sample of origin, sequenced in a study of T cells in Graves' hyperthyroidism and ophthalmopathy. Amplification of TCR beta CDR3 regions used RNA as the template. TCR CDR3 underwent first-round RT-PCR with the HTBI primer set. TCRdb passed the multiplex PCR reads through MiXCR, listing each CDR3 protein once. This table holds 300,000 to 450,000 distinct CDR3 sequences, 15% to 20% found once. The specimen was blood. The receptor set was obtained from a woman in her forties with Graves' ophthalmopathy.

In this sample, this clonotype turned up many times. The chain is built from TRBV6-2 or TRBV6-3 and TRBJ2-3; tentatively, D is TRBD1 (6 bases). The germline V gene has CDR1 MNHEY and CDR2 SVGEGT. This CDR3 is built from 17 residues. Trimming took 6 bases from V and 2 from J, leaving 21 bases between them. CDR3 protein: CASSSPDRQDLTDTQYF. The CDR3 DNA sequence: TGTGCCAGCAGCTCTCCGGACAGACAAGACCTCACAGATACGCAGTATTTT.

This clonotype was recorded many times. This chain uses TRBV5-1 with TRBJ1-1; no clear D gene. This CDR3 has 14 residues. Trimming cost V 0 bases and J 4 bases, with 10 bases left between them. Germline V gene sequence: CDR1 SGHRS, CDR2 YFSETQ. This chain's CDR3 is CASSLAPRGTEAFF. CDR3 DNA sequence: TGCGCCAGCAGCTTGGCCCCCCGCGGCACTGAAGCTTTCTTT. The full variable domain, rest sourced from reference TRBV5-1 and TRBJ1-1, is KAGVTQTPRYLIKTRGQQVTLSCSPISGHRSVSWYQQTPGQGLQFLFEYFSETQRNKGNFPGRFSGRQFSNSRSEMNVSTLELGDSALYLCASSLAPRGTEAFFGQGTRLTVV.

Many counts were recorded for this clonotype. The chain recombines TRBV20-1 with TRBJ1-2; 9 positions match TRBD1. J was trimmed by 9 bases and V by 2 bases; bases with no gene match: 13. The V gene's germline CDR1 is DFQATT and CDR2 SNEGSKA (reference sequence). The CDR3 contains 15 residues. DNA of the CDR3: TGCAGTGCTAGACGAACACAGGGGGCGTTGATAAGCTACACCTTC. This sequence encodes CSARRTQGALISYTF.

This clonotype occurred many times. The rearrangement links TRBV5-1 to TRBJ1-2, with D possibly matching TRBD1 (6 bases). The V gene lost 1 base and the J gene lost 7 bases, with 17 bases spanning the gap. CDR3 size: 15 residues. CDR1 SGHRS and CDR2 YFSETQ come from the germline V gene. CDR3 sequence reads: CASSLSPGEKSGYTF. DNA for the CDR3: TGCGCCAGCAGCTTGTCTCCAGGGGAGAAGTCTGGCTACACCTTC.

This clonotype was seen at least ten times. The genes are TRBV7-2 and TRBJ2-7; 10 bases are a match to TRBD1. V lost 8 bases, J lost 3 bases, and 10 bases stayed unmatched. Germline-derived CDR1 and CDR2 are SGHTA and FQGNSA. The CDR3 consists of 15 residues. The CDR3 spells CASEKETGGGYEQYF. As DNA, the CDR3 is TGTGCCAGCGAAAAAGAGACAGGGGGCGGCTACGAGCAGTACTTC. The entire variable domain, with the rest obtained from reference TRBV7-2 and TRBJ2-7, is as follows: GAGVSQSPSNKVTEKGKDVELRCDPISGHTALYWYRQSLGQGLEFLIYFQGNSAPDKSGLPSDRFSAERTGGSVSTLTIQRTQQEDSAVYLCASEKETGGGYEQYFGPGTRLTVT.